The T cell receptor beta chain under discussion was sequenced for a study of cytomegalovirus exposure and HLA in healthy donors. In the PCR, 60 Vbeta and 13 Jbeta primers were used. Repertoires were generated with immunoSEQ multiplex PCR, while TCRdb's copy carries only in-frame clones and drops some. The listing contains just over 80,000 clones. This CDR3 contains 11 residues. CDR1 is GTSNPN and CDR2 is SVGIG in the germline V gene (reference sequence). This rearrangement joins TRBV30 to TRBJ1-2; D is unclear. The sequence was collected from a woman in her thirties in good health and CMV-seronegative. The sample was PBMCs. The CDR3 here is CAEESLYGYTF. The CDR3 DNA is TGTGCTGAAGAGTCTCTCTATGGCTACACCTTC.